What follows describes a single T cell receptor beta chain. Its antigen is not identified. Germline lookup yields CDR1 SGHRS and CDR2 YFSETQ. The V gene end was trimmed by 0 bases and the J gene end by 2 bases; junction bases not matched to a gene: 10. The CDR3 has 17 amino acids. The source of the sample is a study of lymphopenia after photon versus proton radiotherapy. Study-level findings and limits: Survival link was tested only in deceased patients; proton benefit remains a possibility.

Profiled with immunoSEQ multiplex PCR; TCRdb holds only in-frame clones, not every one. The table includes roughly 25,000 clones, more than 80% detected once. The specimen comprised peripheral blood, sampled from a patient treated with photon-based radiotherapy. The TCR originated in a man aged 25-40 years with gastric cancer. The chain recombines TRBV5-1 with TRBJ1-1, with 7 positions matching TRBD1. The CDR3 loop is CASSLALGAGGNTEAFF. DNA for the CDR3: TGCGCCAGCAGCTTGGCTTTGGGGGCAGGGGGTAACACTGAAGCTTTCTTT. The variable domain in full, completed from reference TRBV5-1 and TRBJ1-1, reads KAGVTQTPRYLIKTRGQQVTLSCSPISGHRSVSWYQQTPGQGLQFLFEYFSETQRNKGNFPGRFSGRQFSNSRSEMNVSTLELGDSALYLCASSLALGAGGNTEAFFGQGTRLTVV.